The rows below give T cell receptor beta chains drawn from one sample of a study of T cell changes during pregnancy in multiple sclerosis. The assay was immunoSEQ multiplex PCR, and TCRdb's table has in-frame clones only and misses some. The profile shows about 64,000 clones, over 85% of them singletons. The sequencing used peripheral blood, collected in the second trimester of pregnancy. All receptors come from a female donor with multiple sclerosis, enrolled in a pregnancy study. Each CDR3 is given with its conserved first and last residue. D genes are given only for firm matches. Not all rows give a size; the values are once, few, many and, for expanded clones, a class.

v_call	d_call	clone_size	j_call	cdr3_aa	cdr3_nt
TRBV19	TRBD1	.	TRBJ2-3	CASRGTGGFADTQYF	TGTGCCAGTAGAGGGACAGGGGGGTTTGCAGATACGCAGTATTTT
TRBV5-1	TRBD2	.	TRBJ2-2	CASSGGLAGETSTGELFF	TGCGCCAGCAGCGGGGGACTAGCGGGAGAAACGAGCACCGGGGAGCTGTTTTTT
TRBV2	.	.	TRBJ2-5	CASSEASPRTIGRETQYF	TGTGCCAGCAGTGAAGCGAGTCCCAGGACTATCGGTCGAGAGACCCAGTACTTC
TRBV2	.	.	TRBJ1-4	CAGSGTIDEKLFF	TGTGCCGGTTCCGGGACTATCGATGAAAAACTGTTTTTT
TRBV27	.	.	TRBJ1-1	CASSFNRGPLNTEAFF	TGTGCCAGCAGTTTTAATAGAGGGCCGTTGAACACTGAAGCTTTCTTT
TRBV7-6	TRBD1	.	TRBJ2-4	CASSLGGHRGEAKNIQYF	TGTGCCAGCAGCTTAGGAGGCCACAGGGGCGAAGCCAAAAACATTCAGTACTTC
TRBV19	.	.	TRBJ2-7	CASSGQYHASYEQYF	TGTGCCAGTAGTGGACAGTACCATGCCTCCTACGAGCAGTACTTC
TRBV5-4	TRBD1	.	TRBJ2-2	CASSPGTGKTGELFF	TGTGCCAGCAGCCCCGGGACAGGGAAAACCGGGGAGCTGTTTTTT
TRBV2	.	.	TRBJ2-7	CASSDFRQYF	TGTGCCAGCAGTGATTTCCGGCAGTACTTC
TRBV6-5	.	.	TRBJ1-2	CASSYSRAVGGYGYTF	TGTGCCAGCAGTTACTCGAGAGCCGTGGGCGGGTATGGCTACACCTTC
TRBV7-9	.	.	TRBJ1-4	CASSFTMSGESLFF	TGTGCCAGCAGCTTTACAATGTCGGGGGAAAGTCTGTTTTTT
TRBV7-9	.	.	TRBJ2-1	CASSPDYGYNEQFF	TGTGCCAGCAGCCCGGACTACGGTTACAATGAGCAGTTCTTC
TRBV18	TRBD1	few	TRBJ1-1	CASSPLGQGQAEAFF	TGTGCCAGCTCACCACTAGGACAGGGGCAGGCTGAAGCTTTCTTT
TRBV30	.	.	TRBJ2-2	CASRPGLLNTGELFF	TGTGCCTCACGTCCGGGACTCTTGAACACCGGGGAGCTGTTTTTT
TRBV4-2	.	.	TRBJ2-7	CASSQERSGPYEQYF	TGTGCCAGCAGCCAAGAGAGAAGCGGGCCCTACGAGCAGTACTTC
TRBV27	TRBD1	.	TRBJ2-1	CASSWDRGVDNEQFF	TGTGCCAGCAGTTGGGACAGGGGGGTCGACAATGAGCAGTTCTTC
TRBV6-1	.	.	TRBJ1-5	CASRSDKSNQPQHF	TGTGCCAGCAGGTCCGACAAAAGCAATCAGCCCCAGCATTTT
TRBV2	.	.	TRBJ2-3	CASRTTGKDTQYF	TGTGCCAGCAGAACTACAGGGAAAGATACGCAGTATTTT
TRBV6-5	TRBD1	.	TRBJ1-2	CASSYSTRGINYGYTF	TGTGCCAGCAGTTACTCAACCAGGGGGATTAACTATGGCTACACCTTC
TRBV27	.	.	TRBJ2-7	CASSLLWTDLYEQYF	TGTGCCAGCAGTTTATTGTGGACAGACCTCTACGAGCAGTACTTC
TRBV6-1	TRBD1	.	TRBJ1-2	CASSDRGFNYGYTF	TGTGCCAGCAGCGACAGGGGATTTAACTATGGCTACACCTTC
TRBV7-2	.	.	TRBJ2-1	CASSLYWTTDSHEQFF	TGTGCCAGCAGCTTATACTGGACCACGGACTCACATGAGCAGTTCTTC
TRBV7-8	TRBD1	.	TRBJ1-4	CASSLRDRGFGKLFF	TGTGCCAGCAGCCTCCGGGACAGGGGTTTCGGAAAACTGTTTTTT
TRBV5-1	.	.	TRBJ2-1	CASKPGGLADEQFF	TGCGCCAGCAAACCCGGTGGGCTAGCCGATGAGCAGTTCTTC
TRBV7-9	.	.	TRBJ1-4	CASSPGAGGEKLFF	TGTGCCAGCAGCCCGGGGGCGGGAGGGGAAAAACTGTTTTTT
TRBV2	.	.	TRBJ2-6	CASCRDGTGANVLTF	TGTGCCAGCTGCAGGGATGGGACTGGGGCCAACGTCCTGACTTTC
TRBV29-1	TRBD2	.	TRBJ2-7	CSVVDSGTSYEQYF	TGCAGCGTTGTGGATAGCGGGACCTCCTACGAGCAGTACTTC
TRBV11-3	.	.	TRBJ2-2	CASSTRGGFGGELFF	TGTGCCAGCAGCACGAGGGGGGGCTTCGGCGGGGAGCTGTTTTTT
TRBV5-4	TRBD2	once	TRBJ2-2	CASSPGLAETGELFF	TGTGCCAGCAGCCCGGGACTAGCGGAAACCGGGGAGCTGTTTTTT
TRBV2	TRBD1	.	TRBJ1-5	CASSSAGQSNQPQHF	TGTGCCAGCAGCTCCGCGGGACAGAGCAATCAGCCCCAGCATTTT
TRBV28	TRBD1	.	TRBJ1-2	CASSGPGQGWYGYTF	TGTGCCAGCAGTGGACCGGGACAGGGGTGGTATGGCTACACCTTC
TRBV10-3	.	.	TRBJ2-2	CAIRGGNTGELFF	TGTGCCATCCGGGGTGGGAACACCGGGGAGCTGTTTTTT
TRBV18	.	.	TRBJ1-1	CASSLGPTGIGTEAFF	TGTGCCAGCTCACTAGGACCGACAGGCATTGGCACTGAAGCTTTCTTT
TRBV6-1	.	.	TRBJ2-2	CASSLEDYAPGELFF	TGTGCCAGCAGTTTAGAGGACTACGCCCCCGGGGAGCTGTTTTTT
TRBV5-1	TRBD1	.	TRBJ2-7	CASSTGTGISYEQYF	TGCGCCAGCAGTACAGGGACAGGTATCTCCTACGAGCAGTACTTC
TRBV7-2	.	.	TRBJ2-7	CASSLVPDPYEQYF	TGTGCCAGCAGCTTGGTCCCAGATCCCTACGAGCAGTACTTC
TRBV5-4	TRBD2	once	TRBJ2-2	CASSLGLAGAGELFF	TGTGCCAGCAGCTTGGGGCTAGCGGGAGCCGGGGAGCTGTTTTTT
TRBV7-2	TRBD2	.	TRBJ2-7	CASSPGGSMSHEQYF	TGTGCCAGCAGCCCGGGGGGGTCAATGTCCCACGAGCAGTACTTC
TRBV30	TRBD1	.	TRBJ1-2	CAWQTGGGYTF	TGTGCCTGGCAAACAGGGGGTGGCTACACCTTC
TRBV7-3	TRBD2	.	TRBJ2-3	CASSPSGRNEDTQYF	TGTGCCAGCAGCCCTAGCGGGAGGAATGAAGATACGCAGTATTTT
TRBV5-1	.	.	TRBJ2-1	CASSLALSSYNEQFF	TGCGCCAGCAGCTTAGCGCTGAGCTCCTACAATGAGCAGTTCTTC
TRBV29-1	.	.	TRBJ1-5	CSVEGIGNQPQHF	TGCAGCGTTGAGGGCATAGGCAATCAGCCCCAGCATTTT
TRBV30	.	.	TRBJ2-4	CAWINTGLAKNIQYF	TGTGCCTGGATAAATACAGGGCTAGCCAAAAACATTCAGTACTTC
TRBV2	TRBD2	.	TRBJ2-1	CASSSQLTSGRVEFF	TGTGCCAGCAGTTCCCAACTTACTAGCGGGAGGGTGGAGTTCTTC
TRBV27	TRBD1	.	TRBJ2-1	CASSGQGAHNEQFF	TGTGCCAGCAGCGGACAGGGGGCGCACAATGAGCAGTTCTTC
TRBV5-1	TRBD1	.	TRBJ2-1	CASSLPQGDEQFF	TGCGCCAGCAGCTTGCCACAGGGGGATGAGCAGTTCTTC
TRBV13	TRBD2	.	TRBJ2-6	CASSLRTSGSSGANVLTF	TGTGCCAGCAGCTTACGGACTAGCGGGTCCTCTGGGGCCAACGTCCTGACTTTC
TRBV27	TRBD2	.	TRBJ2-1	CASSSGTSGTHNEQFF	TGTGCCAGCAGTTCCGGGACTAGCGGGACCCACAATGAGCAGTTCTTC
TRBV2	TRBD1	.	TRBJ1-2	CASSGSDRGFGGYTF	TGTGCCAGCAGCGGTTCGGACAGGGGTTTCGGTGGCTACACCTTC
TRBV5-6	TRBD1	.	TRBJ2-5	CASRPDREETQYF	TGTGCCAGCAGACCTGACAGGGAAGAGACCCAGTACTTC
TRBV7-9	.	.	TRBJ1-4	CASSPGGGEGKKLFF	TGTGCCAGCAGCCCCGGAGGCGGGGAAGGGAAAAAACTGTTTTTT
TRBV4-1	TRBD1	.	TRBJ1-2	CASSQGRTGEVYGYTF	TGCGCCAGCAGCCAAGGACGTACAGGGGAAGTCTATGGCTACACCTTC
TRBV14	TRBD1	.	TRBJ1-1	CASSQGTPRTGDEAFF	TGTGCCAGCAGCCAAGGGACACCGCGGACAGGGGATGAAGCTTTCTTT
TRBV30	.	once	TRBJ1-1	CAWSGAWNTEAFF	TGTGCCTGGAGTGGAGCATGGAACACTGAAGCTTTCTTT